The 25 T cell receptor beta chains below were found in one sample sequenced in a study of blood T cells in healthy people across ages. For the second PCR, which ran for 7 to 11 cycles, a sample-barcoded 5' primer and a J-beta primer mix were used. TCRdb itself ran the 5' RACE reads through MiXCR, one entry per CDR3 protein. This sample has around 990,000 distinct CDR3 sequences, with around two fifths found just once. Sequencing was done on a sample of blood. The receptors were gathered from a man aged 18 to 30 in good health.

The chain joins TRBV6-5 to TRBJ1-1; TRBD1 might be the D (6 bases). CDR3 length: 13 amino acids. Germline V gene lookup returns CDR1 MNHEY and CDR2 SVGAGI. V lost 2 bases and J lost 8, with 12 bases in between. The CDR3 protein is CASSYGGGSEAFF. CDR3 coding DNA: TGTGCCAGCAGTTACGGTGGGGGCAGCGAAGCTTTCTTT.

The chain couples TRBV29-1 to TRBJ2-7, with D perhaps matching TRBD1 (6 bases). The CDR3 length is 12 residues. Germline V gene sequence: CDR1 SQVTM, CDR2 ANQGSEA. V shed 2 bases and J shed 6 bases, with 11 bases lying between them. DNA for the CDR3: TGCAGCGTTGAATTAGGCAGGGGCGAGCAGTACTTC. It is translated as CSVELGRGEQYF.

In its sample, this clonotype was seen once. This chain joins TRBV20-1 and TRBJ2-2, with 7 bases fitting TRBD2. J gave up 3 bases and V 3 bases, and 4 bases lay outside the gene matches. The CDR3 sequence is 14 residues long. In germline, CDR1 is DFQATT, CDR2 SNEGSKA (reference sequence). The CDR3 here is CSARGGGDTGELFF. In DNA, the CDR3 is TGCAGTGCTAGGGGGGGGGGAGACACCGGGGAGCTGTTTTTT.

The rearrangement joins TRBV6-2 or TRBV6-3 to TRBJ2-1, with D tentatively TRBD1 (6 bases). The CDR3 consists of 11 residues. Germline V CDR1 and CDR2: MNHEY, SVGEGT. V was shortened by 10 bases and J by 8 bases, with 12 bases between the two germline ends. The DNA for the CDR3 is TGTGCCACCAAACAGGGCTATGAGCAGTTCTTC. Protein: CATKQGYEQFF.

This clonotype was observed a handful of times. The chain couples TRBV2 to TRBJ1-1; the D gene is possibly TRBD1 (5 bases). The CDR3 is made up of 15 amino acids. The ends were cut back, 2 bases at V and 1 base at J, with 11 bases in the middle. The germline gives CDR1 SNHLY, CDR2 FYNNEI. The CDR3 nucleotides read TGTGCCAGCAGTGAATCGACAGCTTGGAACACTGAAGCTTTCTTT. Protein: CASSESTAWNTEAFF.

The chain uses TRBV27 and TRBJ2-7; D call uncertain. The CDR3 covers 14 residues. The germline CDR1 and CDR2 sequences are MNHEY and SMNVEV (reference sequence). The V end lost 6 bases, the J end lost 7 bases, and 19 bases lay between the germline ends. Here the CDR3 reads CASSDGGPYNEQYF. As DNA, the CDR3 is TGTGCCAGCAGCGACGGTGGACCCTACAATGAGCAGTACTTC.

The V and J genes are TRBV7-3 and TRBJ2-3, with D perhaps assigned TRBD1 or TRBD2 (6 bases each). Germline CDR1 is SGHTA and CDR2 is FQGTGA. V was shortened by 6 bases and J by 0 bases, with 13 bases between the two germline ends. The CDR3 runs 15 residues. CDR3 sequence (DNA): TGTGCCAGCAGACCACAGGGAGGTAGCACAGATACGCAGTATTTT. Its protein is CASRPQGGSTDTQYF.

The table lists this clonotype with many counts. V and J are TRBV14 and TRBJ2-5; D gene unclear. The CDR3 is 13 amino acids. V was trimmed by 3 bases and J by 2 bases, leaving 7 bases between them. Germline V gene lookup returns CDR1 SGHDN and CDR2 FVKESK. This CDR3 reads CASSHFGQETQYF. CDR3 sequence (DNA): TGTGCCAGCAGCCATTTCGGACAAGAGACCCAGTACTTC.

The gene calls are TRBV4-1 and TRBJ1-1; the match to TRBD1 covers 9 bases. This CDR3 is 15 amino acids long. V lost 4 bases, J lost 3 bases, and 6 bases stayed unmatched. Germline CDR1 and CDR2: MGHRA and YSYEKL. The CDR3 protein is CASSPDRGGHTEAFF. CDR3 in DNA: TGCGCCAGCAGCCCGGACAGGGGAGGACACACTGAAGCTTTCTTT.

This clonotype was counted a few times. The rearrangement joins TRBV29-1 to TRBJ1-1, with D perhaps TRBD1 (6 bases). Looked up from germline, CDR1 is SQVTM and CDR2 is ANQGSEA. Trimming took 4 bases from V and 3 from J, leaving 15 bases between them. The CDR3 is made up of 14 amino acids. In DNA form, the CDR3 reads TGCAGCGTTGTTGGACAGCGCATAGACACTGAAGCTTTCTTT. Protein sequence: CSVVGQRIDTEAFF.

This clonotype was counted between two and nine times. The chain carries TRBV9 and TRBJ2-7; 7 bases agree with TRBD1. In germline, CDR1 is SGDLS, CDR2 YYNGEE. This CDR3 has 16 amino acids. J lost 1 base, V lost 3 bases, and 10 bases had no gene match. This CDR3 reads CASSGGPGQISYEQYF. Written as DNA, the CDR3 is TGTGCCAGCAGCGGGGGACCGGGACAGATATCCTACGAGCAGTACTTC.

The V call is TRBV7-2, the J call TRBJ1-6, with D perhaps matching TRBD1 (6 bases). The CDR3 runs to 17 residues. The V gene lost 8 bases and the J gene lost 2 bases, with 19 bases spanning the gap. Germline V gives CDR1 SGHTA, CDR2 FQGNSA. In DNA form, the CDR3 reads TGTGCCAGCGCCTCTTGGGGGCTTGGGACCTATAATTCACCCCTCCACTTT. Its protein is CASASWGLGTYNSPLHF.

This clonotype was seen a handful of times. The chain combines TRBV9 with TRBJ2-2; no clear D. Per germline, CDR1 SGDLS and CDR2 YYNGEE. V lost 3 bases and J 8 bases, leaving 5 bases between the germline ends. The CDR3 length is 11 residues. CDR3 protein: CASSAAGELFF. The CDR3 nucleotides read TGTGCCAGCAGCGCGGCAGGGGAGCTGTTTTTT.

The chain links TRBV7-9 to TRBJ2-1; D is possibly TRBD1 (5 bases). CDR1 is SEHNR and CDR2 is FQNEAQ in the germline V gene (reference sequence). Between the trimmed V and J ends, which lost 3 bases and 9 bases, there was a span of 12 bases. The CDR3 length is 13 residues. The CDR3, as DNA: TGTGCCAGCAGCTTGGGCAGGGTGAGTGAGCAGTTCTTC. It translates to CASSLGRVSEQFF.

The chain employs TRBV7-3 and TRBJ1-6, with D perhaps TRBD1 (6 bases). Germline assignment: CDR1 SGHTA and CDR2 FQGTGA. The CDR3 contains 14 residues. V lost 4 bases and J lost 8, with 12 bases in between. The CDR3 region is CASSSGHSYSPLHF. DNA for the CDR3: TGTGCCAGCAGCTCGGGACATTCCTATTCACCCCTCCACTTT.

V and J are TRBV14 and TRBJ2-7; possible D gene TRBD2, 6 bases. V was cut by 6 bases and J by 7 bases, with 16 bases left in between. The germline V gene encodes CDR1 SGHDN and CDR2 FVKESK. This CDR3 spans 13 amino acids. In nucleotides, the CDR3 is TGTGCCAGCAGTCCAAGTTGGGGGAGGGAGCAGTACTTC. This sequence encodes CASSPSWGREQYF.

The chain employs TRBV9 and TRBJ1-1; the D gene is possibly TRBD1 (5 bases). With 4 bases removed from V and 0 bases from J, the gap between germline ends came to 13 bases. The CDR3 runs to 15 residues. The germline V gene has CDR1 SGDLS and CDR2 YYNGEE. CDR3 amino acids: CASSPTGGMNTEAFF. The CDR3 nucleotides are TGTGCCAGCAGCCCAACGGGGGGTATGAACACTGAAGCTTTCTTT.

This clonotype has more than one count but fewer than ten. J is TRBJ2-3 and V is TRBV15; D is ambiguous. Trimming stripped 0 bases from V and 0 bases from J, with 7 bases between. Germline V lookup: CDR1 LNHNV, CDR2 YYDKDF (reference sequence). This CDR3 region has 15 residues. The DNA of the CDR3 is TGTGCCACCAGCAGAGACGGAGCTAGCACAGATACGCAGTATTTT. Its protein is CATSRDGASTDTQYF.

The J gene is TRBJ1-1, the V gene TRBV4-3; D is ambiguous. With 0 bases removed from V and 6 bases from J, the gap between germline ends came to 11 bases. Germline-derived CDR1 and CDR2 are LGHNA and YSLEER. The CDR3 contains 14 residues. The CDR3 nucleotides read TGCGCCAGCAGCCAAGATTTCGCGGGCGCTGAAGCTTTCTTT. Its protein is CASSQDFAGAEAFF.

This clonotype occurred once. The rearrangement links TRBV6-2 or TRBV6-3 to TRBJ1-1; possibly TRBD1 for D (5 bases). The ends were cut back, 1 base at V and 5 bases at J, with 8 bases in the middle. CDR3 length: 13 amino acids. Germline V lookup: CDR1 MNHEY, CDR2 SVGEGT. This CDR3 reads CASSYWGETEAFF. The CDR3 nucleotides read TGTGCCAGCAGTTACTGGGGGGAGACTGAAGCTTTCTTT.

This clonotype was seen a few times. The J gene is TRBJ1-5, the V gene TRBV13; a weak D match, TRBD1 (5 bases). V gave up 1 base and J gave up 2 bases, with 12 bases separating them. The CDR3 covers 16 residues. In germline, CDR1 is PRHDT, CDR2 FYEKMQ (reference sequence). Written as DNA, the CDR3 is TGTGCCAGCAGCTTAGATGAGGGGTCGGGCAATCAGCCCCAGCATTTT. As protein: CASSLDEGSGNQPQHF.

This clonotype has a handful of counts. This chain uses TRBV6-1 with TRBJ1-5; D remains ambiguous. The germline CDR1 and CDR2 sequences are MNHNS and SASEGT. The CDR3 spans 15 residues. The germline V and J ends were trimmed by 6 bases and 4 bases, with 16 bases remaining between them. CDR3 residues: CASSKGWGGNQPQHF. CDR3 bases: TGTGCCAGCAGCAAGGGCTGGGGAGGAAATCAGCCCCAGCATTTT.

The chain carries TRBV13 and TRBJ2-5; D unclear. This CDR3 is 13 amino acids long. The V end was cut by 5 bases, the J end by 2 bases, with 9 bases between. CDR1 and CDR2 (germline): PRHDT, FYEKMQ (reference sequence). CDR3 residues: CASSVPRQETQYF. As DNA, the CDR3 is TGTGCCAGCAGCGTCCCCCGACAAGAGACCCAGTACTTC.

This clonotype has a handful of counts. This rearrangement joins TRBV5-1 to TRBJ2-2; 9 bases are a match to TRBD1. This CDR3 has 13 residues. V dropped 5 bases and J dropped 4; count of bases not matched to a gene: 0. The germline V gene has CDR1 SGHRS and CDR2 YFSETQ. The chain's CDR3 is CASRGQGTGELFF. The CDR3 DNA follows: TGCGCCAGCAGGGGACAGGGCACCGGGGAGCTGTTTTTT.

The gene calls are TRBV2 and TRBJ1-5, with a tentative D call TRBD1 (5 bases). This CDR3 is built from 13 residues. V lost 0 bases, J lost 6 bases, and 6 bases lay in between. Germline-derived CDR1 and CDR2 are SNHLY and FYNNEI. CDR3 sequence: CASSEAGTQPQHF. The CDR3 nucleotides read TGTGCCAGCAGTGAAGCGGGGACTCAGCCCCAGCATTTT.